Listed here are 21 T cell receptor beta chains from one sample, sequenced in a study of cytomegalovirus exposure and HLA in healthy donors. The PCR was carried out with 60 Vbeta primers and 13 Jbeta primers. Data came from immunoSEQ multiplex PCR; TCRdb stores just in-frame clones and leaves some out. The data show over 100,000 clones, over 60% seen once. Input material: PBMCs. Receptors were obtained from a woman in her twenties or thirties in good health and CMV-seropositive.

The chain couples TRBV4-3 to TRBJ2-1, with 12 bases identical to TRBD1. CDR1 LGHNA and CDR2 YSLEER come from the germline V gene. J lost 9 bases, V lost 4 bases, and 4 bases had no gene match. CDR3 length: 14 residues. CDR3: CASSLGQGAGEQFF. The CDR3 DNA reads TGCGCCAGCAGCCTGGGACAGGGGGCAGGTGAGCAGTTCTTC.

J is TRBJ2-5 and V is TRBV2; D is unclear. The V gene's germline CDR1 is SNHLY and CDR2 FYNNEI. V was clipped by 6 bases and J by 0 bases, with 8 bases between them. The CDR3 totals 13 residues. The CDR3 nucleotides are TGTGCCAGCAGGGCCAGGTACCAAGAGACCCAGTACTTC. The encoded protein is CASRARYQETQYF.

This clone was seen more than once but under ten times. It is unclear where the CDR3 begins or ends on the DNA, so no DNA is shown, and the CDR3 is as TCRdb lists it. The V gene is TRBV6-6, the J gene TRBJ1-5; the table's D call, TRBD1, was not checked against the DNA. Germline V gene data show CDR1 as MNHNY and CDR2 as SVGAGI (reference sequence). The CDR3 adds up to 16 amino acids, both ends counted. CDR3 region: CASSTSTGEYHQPQHF.

The V call is TRBV19, the J call TRBJ1-1; D not resolved. CDR3 size: 14 residues. Germline V gene sequence: CDR1 LNHDA, CDR2 SQIVND (reference sequence). The V gene lost 5 bases and the J gene lost 5 bases, with 15 bases spanning the gap. CDR3 protein: CASSLGSSGTEAFF. The DNA for the CDR3 is TGTGCCAGTAGTCTCGGGTCTTCGGGGACTGAAGCTTTCTTT. The variable domain in full, with the rest retrieved from reference TRBV19 and TRBJ1-1, is DGGITQSPKYLFRKEGQNVTLSCEQNLNHDAMYWYRQDPGQGLRLIYYSQIVNDFQKGDIAEGYSVSREKKESFPLTVTSAQKNPTAFYLCASSLGSSGTEAFFGQGTRLTVV.

In its sample, this clone was seen a few times. The chain couples TRBV28 to TRBJ1-2, with D hard to call. The CDR3 has 11 residues. V lost 10 bases, J lost 5 bases, and 11 bases lay in between. Per the germline V gene, CDR1 is MDHEN and CDR2 is SYDVKM. In nucleotides, the CDR3 is TGTGCCACCCGACGGGGATATGGCTACACCTTC. Translated, it gives CATRRGYGYTF.

The CDR3 DNA is TGTGCCACCAGGGTAGACAAGCTCAATCAGCCCCAGCATTTT. Encoded protein: CATRVDKLNQPQHF. V and J are TRBV10-3 and TRBJ1-5; tentatively, D is TRBD1 (5 bases). This CDR3 contains 14 residues. V lost 10 bases and J lost 3, with 16 bases in between. Germline V CDR1 and CDR2: ENHRY, SYGVKD.

The V and J genes are TRBV9 and TRBJ2-2, with a possible D match to TRBD2 (6 bases). Trimming took off 0 bases at V and 1 base at J, with 7 bases between the two ends. The CDR3 runs to 15 residues. CDR1 is SGDLS, CDR2 YYNGEE, per germline. Here the CDR3 reads CASSVVGGNTGELFF. The CDR3 DNA reads as TGTGCCAGCAGCGTAGTGGGGGGGAACACCGGGGAGCTGTTTTTT.

The genes are TRBV9 and TRBJ2-1; maybe TRBD2 (5 bases). The CDR3 contains 16 residues. Germline V gene lookup returns CDR1 SGDLS and CDR2 YYNGEE. V gave up 0 bases and J gave up 4 bases, with 14 bases separating them. DNA for the CDR3: TGTGCCAGCAGCGTAGCCTCATCGGGGTTTTACAATGAGCAGTTCTTC. Translation gives CASSVASSGFYNEQFF.

For this clone: Relative to the germline gene, one junction end is altered; a read error may explain this. This chain uses TRBV5-1 with TRBJ2-7; 7 nucleotides align to TRBD2. Germline V gene sequence: CDR1 SGHRS, CDR2 YFSETQ. This CDR3 has 15 amino acids. CDR3 sequence reads: CASRLGGDASYEQYF. CDR3 nucleotides: TGCGCCAGCAGATTGGGGGGGGATGCGTCCTACGAGCAGTACTTC.

This clone appeared a few times. V and J are TRBV9 and TRBJ2-3; the D gene is possibly TRBD2 (6 bases). Trimming cost V 0 bases and J 4 bases, with 18 bases left between them. CDR3 length: 17 amino acids. Germline CDR1 reads SGDLS; CDR2 reads YYNGEE. The CDR3: CASSVEGRDPRADTQYF. CDR3 coding DNA: TGTGCCAGCAGCGTAGAGGGGCGGGACCCCCGGGCAGATACGCAGTATTTT.

The gene calls are TRBV6-5 and TRBJ2-1; the match to TRBD1 covers 7 bases. The CDR3 is 14 amino acids. CDR1 MNHEY and CDR2 SVGAGI come from the germline V gene. Trimming took 0 bases from V and 8 from J; bases not matched to a gene: 4. The CDR3 DNA reads TGTGCCAGCAGTTACTCCGGACAGGACGATGAGCAGTTCTTC. Protein: CASSYSGQDDEQFF.

Here the CDR3 DNA reads TGCAGCGGGGTCGGGTTTACGGAAGGCTACACCTTC. Translation gives CSGVGFTEGYTF. The gene calls are TRBV29-1 and TRBJ1-2; unclear D gene. This CDR3 has 12 residues. CDR1 is SQVTM, CDR2 ANQGSEA, per germline. V gave up 7 bases and J gave up 8 bases, with 17 bases separating them.

This rearrangement joins TRBV14 to TRBJ2-7; D may be TRBD2 (7 bases). V shed 4 bases and J shed 4 bases, with 20 bases lying between them. The CDR3 is 16 residues long. The V gene's germline CDR1 is SGHDN and CDR2 FVKESK. CDR3 amino acids: CASSPLRGGRLYEQYF. CDR3 coding DNA: TGTGCCAGCAGCCCCCTGAGGGGGGGGCGTCTATACGAGCAGTACTTC.

This clone was seen a single time. The sample contains more than one DNA sequence encoding this CDR3. The chain's CDR3 is CASREGTEAFF. CDR3 nucleotide sequence: TGTGCCAGCAGGGAGGGGACTGAAGCTTTCTTT. V usage is TRBV2 and J usage is TRBJ1-1; possibly TRBD1 for D (5 bases). In germline, CDR1 is SNHLY, CDR2 FYNNEI. This CDR3 spans 11 amino acids. V shed 6 bases and J shed 5 bases, with 7 bases lying between them.

V is TRBV6-1 and J is TRBJ2-3, with D maybe TRBD1 (6 bases). Trimming took 11 bases from V and 6 from J, leaving 9 bases between them. CDR3 length: 10 residues. Per the germline V gene, CDR1 is MNHNS and CDR2 is SASEGT. CDR3 residues: CALRGDTQYF. The CDR3 DNA reads as TGTGCCCTTAGGGGGGATACGCAGTATTTT.

The gene calls are TRBV28 and TRBJ2-2, with a weak D call TRBD2 (5 bases). Germline CDR1 reads MDHEN; CDR2 reads SYDVKM. Trimming took off 6 bases at V and 4 bases at J, with 15 bases between the two ends. The CDR3 extends over 15 amino acids. For the CDR3, the DNA is TGTGCCAGCAGGGACTCACGCTCGGGCACCGGGGAGCTGTTTTTT. As protein: CASRDSRSGTGELFF. The variable domain in full, completed from reference TRBV28 and TRBJ2-2, reads DVKVTQSSRYLVKRTGEKVFLECVQDMDHENMFWYRQDPGLGLRLIYFSYDVKMKEKGDIPEGYSVSREKKERFSLILESASTNQTSMYLCASRDSRSGTGELFFGEGSRLTVL.

This chain links TRBV21-1 with TRBJ2-7; the listed D gene, TRBD1, was not tested against the DNA. TRBV21-1 counts as a pseudogene. The CDR3 is made up of 16 amino acids. The CDR3 sequence: CASSPRSGTGAYEQYF. CDR3 in DNA: TGTGCCAGCAGCCCTAGGTCGGGGACAGGGGCTTACGAGCAGTACTTC.

The chain employs TRBV7-9 and TRBJ2-2; 7 bases align to TRBD1. Germline CDR1 SEHNR, CDR2 FQNEAQ (reference sequence). This CDR3 is built from 14 residues. With V trimmed by 8 bases and J by 4 bases, 7 bases remained unmatched. The CDR3 DNA reads TGTGCCAGCCTAAACAGGGGCGTCACCGGGGAGCTGTTTTTT. Protein: CASLNRGVTGELFF.

The chain recombines TRBV7-3 with TRBJ1-1, with a tentative D call TRBD1 (6 bases). Deletions cut 5 bases from V and 2 bases from J, with 9 bases between. The CDR3 is made up of 13 amino acids. Germline V lookup: CDR1 SGHTA, CDR2 FQGTGA. The CDR3 is CASSKQGNTEAFF. Written as DNA, the CDR3 is TGTGCCAGCAGCAAACAGGGTAACACTGAAGCTTTCTTT.

The J gene is TRBJ2-3, the V gene TRBV7-6; D possibly corresponds to TRBD2 (6 bases). Per germline, CDR1 SGHVS and CDR2 FNYEAQ. Between the trimmed V and J ends, which lost 3 bases and 6 bases, there was a span of 16 bases. CDR3 length equals 15 residues. As DNA, the CDR3 is TGTGCCAGCAGCTTTGGTGGAGGGGTAGGGGATACGCAGTATTTT. Its protein product is CASSFGGGVGDTQYF.

J is TRBJ1-2 and V is TRBV5-1, with no clear D. V lost 2 bases and J lost 4, with 6 bases in between. The CDR3 extends over 12 amino acids. From germline, CDR1 is SGHRS and CDR2 YFSETQ. CDR3 sequence: CASSFDFYGYTF. The CDR3 DNA reads TGCGCCAGCAGCTTCGACTTCTATGGCTACACCTTC.